Below are 8 T cell receptor beta chains sequenced from a single sample in a study of blood T cell repertoires in COVID-19. The table came from immunoSEQ multiplex PCR; TCRdb's copy has only in-frame clones and leaves some out. The sample has approximately 190,000 clones, about four fifths seen once. The sequenced sample consisted of peripheral blood. The source of these receptors is a man in his fifties or sixties with acute or convalescent COVID-19.

The rearrangement uses TRBV9 and TRBJ1-4, with D maybe TRBD1 (5 bases). CDR3 size: 14 residues. V was trimmed by 2 bases and J by 2 bases, leaving 7 bases between them. Germline loops: CDR1 SGDLS, CDR2 YYNGEE. DNA of the CDR3: TGTGCCAGCAGCGTGGCAGGGACTAATGAAAAACTGTTTTTT. Protein sequence: CASSVAGTNEKLFF.

This rearrangement joins TRBV3-1 (or the pseudogene TRBV3-2) to TRBJ1-1, with no clear D. Germline V CDR1 and CDR2: LGHDT, YNNKEL (reference sequence). Trimming removed 1 base from V and 4 bases from J, with 10 bases in between. The CDR3 runs 14 residues. The CDR3 region is CASSQAGVGTEAFF. The CDR3 DNA reads as TGTGCCAGCAGCCAAGCCGGGGTGGGCACTGAAGCTTTCTTT.

The chain joins TRBV3-1 (or the pseudogene TRBV3-2) to TRBJ1-1; D remains ambiguous. This CDR3 spans 15 amino acids. Trimming left V 2 bases short and J 0 bases short, with 10 bases between. Germline lookup yields CDR1 LGHDT and CDR2 YNNKEL (reference sequence). CDR3 bases: TGTGCCAGCAGCCAACTGGCGGGGATGAACACTGAAGCTTTCTTT. Translating it yields CASSQLAGMNTEAFF.

Only one count was recorded for this clone. The rearrangement links TRBV28 to TRBJ2-1; the D gene is possibly TRBD1 (6 bases). V was cut by 5 bases and J by 9 bases, with 17 bases left in between. CDR1 MDHEN and CDR2 SYDVKM come from the germline V gene. The CDR3 sequence is 14 residues long. CDR3 sequence (DNA): TGTGCCAGCAGTCCGGACAGCAGGTGGGGTGAGCAGTTCTTC. It translates to CASSPDSRWGEQFF. The entire variable domain, with the rest obtained from reference TRBV28 and TRBJ2-1, is as follows: DVKVTQSSRYLVKRTGEKVFLECVQDMDHENMFWYRQDPGLGLRLIYFSYDVKMKEKGDIPEGYSVSREKKERFSLILESASTNQTSMYLCASSPDSRWGEQFFGPGTRLTVL.

This clone showed up just once. The rearrangement uses TRBV19 and TRBJ2-3, with a weak D call TRBD2 (5 bases). With 6 bases removed from V and 3 bases from J, the gap between germline ends came to 10 bases. The CDR3 length is 13 residues. Germline values: CDR1 LNHDA, CDR2 SQIVND (reference sequence). DNA for the CDR3: TGTGCCAGTAGGGGGTCGGGAACAGATACGCAGTATTTT. This codes for CASRGSGTDTQYF.

The V and J genes are TRBV9 and TRBJ2-2, with 10 bases matching TRBD2. Germline V gene lookup returns CDR1 SGDLS and CDR2 YYNGEE. This CDR3 spans 17 amino acids. The junction had 3 bases not matched to a gene; V was cut back by 0 bases and J by 1 base. The CDR3 here is CASSVETSGENTGELFF. The CDR3 DNA reads TGTGCCAGCAGCGTAGAAACTAGCGGGGAGAACACCGGGGAGCTGTTTTTT.

The rearrangement joins TRBV3-1 (or the pseudogene TRBV3-2) to TRBJ2-7; TRBD2 agrees at 7 bases. This CDR3 has 14 amino acids. V lost 4 bases, J lost 9 bases, and 12 bases stayed unmatched. In germline, CDR1 is LGHDT, CDR2 YNNKEL (reference sequence). CDR3 region: CASSRIAGQSGQYF. The CDR3 DNA follows: TGTGCCAGCAGCCGTATAGCGGGTCAATCCGGGCAGTACTTC.

This chain joins TRBV7-2 and TRBJ1-6, with 9 bases fitting TRBD1. This CDR3 contains 17 residues. Losses at the gene ends were 3 bases for V and 9 bases for J; bases not matched to a gene: 12. Germline CDR1 SGHTA, CDR2 FQGNSA. The CDR3 is CASSFTSSGTGTSPLHF. In DNA form, the CDR3 reads TGTGCCAGCAGCTTTACTAGTTCGGGGACAGGGACTTCACCCCTCCACTTT.